These 2 T cell receptor beta chains share one sample of origin, sequenced in a study of PD-1 blockade in classical Hodgkin lymphoma. The patients all showed relapse after autologous stem cell transplantation, while their brentuximab vedotin exposure varied. Some clones are missing from TCRdb's copy, which holds only in-frame ones; the method was immunoSEQ multiplex PCR. The table has some 96,000 clones, approximately 80% seen once; the top ten hold under 20%. Specimen: peripheral blood mononuclear cells (PBMCs), collected before the second cycle of nivolumab. The source of these receptors is a human donor with classical Hodgkin lymphoma.

V usage is TRBV18 and J usage is TRBJ2-3; unclear D gene. Germline-derived CDR1 and CDR2 are KGHSH and LQKENI. The germline V and J ends were trimmed by 6 bases and 6 bases, with 7 bases remaining between them. The CDR3 runs to 11 residues. The CDR3 here is CASSPRDTQYF. The CDR3 bases are TGTGCCAGCTCCCCTCGGGATACGCAGTATTTT.

This chain connects TRBV15 to TRBJ2-2; D is uncertain. The germline gives CDR1 LNHNV, CDR2 YYDKDF (reference sequence). V dropped 3 bases and J dropped 5 bases, with 10 bases sitting between them. The CDR3 runs to 14 residues. The DNA of the CDR3 is TGTGCCACCAGCAGGCCCCCGACAACCGGGGAGCTGTTTTTT. It specifies CATSRPPTTGELFF.